The 18 T cell receptor beta chains given below trace back to one sample, sequenced in a study of Graves' ophthalmopathy and Graves' hyperthyroidism. The sequenced template was RNA, covering the TCR beta CDR3 region. A first-round RT-PCR used HTBI primers, followed by a second-round multiplex PCR. TCRdb redid the calling of the multiplex PCR reads with MiXCR, one entry per CDR3 protein. The profile covers about 550,000 distinct CDR3 sequences, with roughly 39% appearing a single time and around 4% taken by the ten largest. Input material: peripheral blood or thyroid tissue (not recorded which). The receptors stem from an adult man with Graves' hyperthyroidism.

This clonotype was recorded many times. The CDR3 nucleotides read TGTGCCAGCGCCACAGGGTCCTACGAGCAGTACTTC. Translation gives CASATGSYEQYF. The chain has TRBV5-5 and TRBJ2-7, with TRBD1 as a possible D gene (6 bases). With 7 bases removed from V and 1 base from J, the gap between germline ends came to 9 bases. Germline V gene lookup returns CDR1 SGHKS and CDR2 YYEKEE (reference sequence). This CDR3 contains 12 residues.

This clonotype was seen a few times. V gene TRBV6-5 combines with J gene TRBJ2-7; the match to TRBD2 covers 9 bases. Germline V gives CDR1 MNHEY, CDR2 SVGAGI. The CDR3 sequence is 15 residues long. V shed 0 bases and J 5 bases; nucleotides not matched to a gene: 5. The CDR3 DNA sequence: TGTGCCAGCAGTTACTCTGCGGGAGGGCCCCACGAGCAGTACTTC. Protein product: CASSYSAGGPHEQYF.

The gene calls are TRBV2 and TRBJ2-2; D is uncertain. Trimming left V 5 bases short and J 0 bases short, with 13 bases between. CDR3 size: 16 residues. Germline V gene sequence: CDR1 SNHLY, CDR2 FYNNEI. CDR3 region: CASSYSGASNTGELFF. CDR3 DNA sequence: TGTGCCAGCAGTTACTCCGGAGCCTCGAACACCGGGGAGCTGTTTTTT.

The chain couples TRBV6-5 to TRBJ2-7, with D perhaps being TRBD1 or TRBD2 (5 bases each). With 3 bases removed from V and 0 bases from J, the gap between germline ends came to 15 bases. This CDR3 contains 16 residues. Germline CDR1 is MNHEY and CDR2 is SVGAGI. CDR3 DNA sequence: TGTGCCAGCAGTTATCCCTCGGGGCGGACCTCCTACGAGCAGTACTTC. This sequence encodes CASSYPSGRTSYEQYF.

The rearrangement links TRBV19 to TRBJ2-3; no definite D call. Germline V CDR1 and CDR2: LNHDA, SQIVND (reference sequence). V was trimmed by 6 bases and J by 0 bases, leaving 13 bases between them. The CDR3 length is 15 residues. CDR3 region: CASSPEQTSTDTQYF. The CDR3 nucleotides read TGTGCCAGTAGCCCGGAGCAAACAAGCACAGATACGCAGTATTTT. The full variable domain, its missing parts supplied by reference TRBV19 and TRBJ2-3, is DGGITQSPKYLFRKEGQNVTLSCEQNLNHDAMYWYRQDPGQGLRLIYYSQIVNDFQKGDIAEGYSVSREKKESFPLTVTSAQKNPTAFYLCASSPEQTSTDTQYFGPGTRLTVL.

Comments on this clonotype: Since no conserved phenylalanine or tryptophan closes the CDR3, a read error is the likely cause. The chain combines TRBV7-8 with TRBJ1-6; D gene unclear. The CDR3 sequence is 15 residues long. V was shortened by 0 bases and J by 13 bases, with 16 bases between the two germline ends. Germline CDR1 is SGHVS and CDR2 is FQNEAQ. CDR3 bases: TGTGCCAGCAGCTTAGCGGAGAGGAGCAATCAGCCCCTCCACCTT. Translated: CASSLAERSNQPLHL.

This clonotype was detected a few times. This chain uses TRBV29-1 with TRBJ1-1; no clear D. CDR1 and CDR2 (germline): SQVTM, ANQGSEA. Trimming cost V 0 bases and J 2 bases, with 4 bases left between them. The length of the CDR3 is 12 residues. The CDR3 DNA is TGCAGCGTTGAAGAGGGTAACACTGAAGCTTTCTTT. Translation gives CSVEEGNTEAFF.

The chain joins TRBV29-1 to TRBJ2-7, with 10 nucleotides matching TRBD1. Unmatched junction bases numbered 4, after V lost 8 bases and J lost 6 bases. Germline CDR1 reads SQVTM; CDR2 reads ANQGSEA. This CDR3 contains 11 residues. CDR3 DNA: TGCAGCCCAGGGACAGGGGTCGAGCAGTACTTC. Protein: CSPGTGVEQYF.

This sequence joins TRBV7-9 and TRBJ2-3; 10 bases align to TRBD2. Germline-derived CDR1 and CDR2 are SEHNR and FQNEAQ (reference sequence). The CDR3 extends over 17 amino acids. Unmatched junction bases numbered 13, after V lost 4 bases and J lost 6 bases. The CDR3, as DNA: TGTGCCAGCAGCTCTACTCAAGGACTAGCGGCCAGGGATACGCAGTATTTT. Its translation: CASSSTQGLAARDTQYF.

This clonotype was recorded a few times. The chain couples TRBV29-1 to TRBJ2-5, with D maybe TRBD2 (6 bases). CDR3 length: 12 amino acids. The V end lost 7 bases, the J end lost 4 bases, and 13 bases lay between the germline ends. CDR1 and CDR2 (germline): SQVTM, ANQGSEA. The CDR3 spells CSGGLFGETQYF. The CDR3 nucleotides are TGCAGCGGGGGACTGTTTGGAGAGACCCAGTACTTC.

DNA of the CDR3: TGCAGTGCGTGGGGGAAAGGGAGCAATCAGCCCCAGCATTTT. Amino acids: CSAWGKGSNQPQHF. This chain connects TRBV20-1 to TRBJ1-5, with TRBD1 as a possible D gene (5 bases). Germline loops: CDR1 DFQATT, CDR2 SNEGSKA (reference sequence). Trimming took 6 bases from V and 1 from J, leaving 13 bases between them. This CDR3 comprises 14 residues.

Many counts were recorded for this clonotype. The CDR3 DNA is TGTGCCAGCAGCGTAGGGACAGGGACGGGCTCTGGAAACACCATATATTTT. Translating it yields CASSVGTGTGSGNTIYF. V usage is TRBV9 and J usage is TRBJ1-3; TRBD1 matches 8 bases. The CDR3 consists of 17 residues. V trimming: 0 bases; J trimming: 0 bases; junction bases outside the gene matches: 5. Germline CDR1 SGDLS, CDR2 YYNGEE.

As concerns this clonotype: One end of the junction fails to match germline, which may point to a read error. The chain combines TRBV14 with TRBJ2-5; the D call may be TRBD1 or TRBD2 (6 bases each). The V gene's germline CDR1 is SGHDN and CDR2 FVKESK. CDR3 length: 20 amino acids. The CDR3 sequence: CASSQVLGGRPWGDEETQYF. In DNA, the CDR3 is TGCGCCAGCAGCCAAGTCCTAGGGGGTCGACCGTGGGGGGATGAAGAGACCCAGTACTTC. The whole variable domain, remainder taken from reference TRBV14 and TRBJ2-5, is EAGVTQFPSHSVIEKGQTVTLRCDPISGHDNLYWYRRVMGKEIKFLLHFVKESKQDESGMPNNRFLAERTGGTYSTLKVQPAELEDSGVYFCASSQVLGGRPWGDEETQYFGPGTRLLVL.

The chain uses TRBV2 and TRBJ1-1, with 8 bases lining up with TRBD1. V was clipped by 4 bases and J by 9 bases; unmatched bases: 4. The CDR3 length is 12 residues. Germline V gene data show CDR1 as SNHLY and CDR2 as FYNNEI. In nucleotides, the CDR3 is TGTGCCAGCAGTGTGACAGGGGCTCAAGCTTTCTTT. Amino acids: CASSVTGAQAFF.

This clonotype was counted at least ten times. J is TRBJ2-5 and V is TRBV4-2; maybe TRBD1 (5 bases). CDR1 is LGHNA, CDR2 YNFKEQ, per germline. The V gene lost 0 bases and the J gene lost 0 bases, with 8 bases spanning the gap. The CDR3 sequence is 15 residues long. CDR3 nucleotide sequence: TGTGCCAGCAGCCAAGACAGACAGAACCAAGAGACCCAGTACTTC. Translated, it gives CASSQDRQNQETQYF.

The V call is TRBV29-1, the J call TRBJ1-2, with 11 bases matching TRBD1. This CDR3 is built from 13 residues. Germline values: CDR1 SQVTM, CDR2 ANQGSEA. The V gene end was trimmed by 4 bases and the J gene end by 7 bases; junction bases not matched to a gene: 5. CDR3 amino acids: CSVGGQGVGGYTF. The CDR3 coding sequence is TGCAGCGTTGGGGGACAGGGGGTGGGTGGCTACACCTTC.

This clonotype was seen a handful of times. The chain links TRBV11-2 to TRBJ1-1; 7 positions agree with TRBD1. This CDR3 comprises 15 residues. Losses at the gene ends were 3 bases for V and 3 bases for J; bases not matched to a gene: 7. The V gene's germline CDR1 is SGHAT and CDR2 FQNNGV. CDR3 in DNA: TGTGCCAGCAGCTTTCGCCCAGGGGGGCACACTGAAGCTTTCTTT. It codes for CASSFRPGGHTEAFF.

The rearrangement links TRBV4-1 to TRBJ1-1, with D hard to call. The CDR3 has 13 residues. From germline, CDR1 is MGHRA and CDR2 YSYEKL. Trimming removed 4 bases at V and 11 bases at J, with 17 bases between. The CDR3, as DNA: TGCGCCAGCAGCCCGATCGTTCCGCCGATGGCTTTCTTT. It codes for CASSPIVPPMAFF.